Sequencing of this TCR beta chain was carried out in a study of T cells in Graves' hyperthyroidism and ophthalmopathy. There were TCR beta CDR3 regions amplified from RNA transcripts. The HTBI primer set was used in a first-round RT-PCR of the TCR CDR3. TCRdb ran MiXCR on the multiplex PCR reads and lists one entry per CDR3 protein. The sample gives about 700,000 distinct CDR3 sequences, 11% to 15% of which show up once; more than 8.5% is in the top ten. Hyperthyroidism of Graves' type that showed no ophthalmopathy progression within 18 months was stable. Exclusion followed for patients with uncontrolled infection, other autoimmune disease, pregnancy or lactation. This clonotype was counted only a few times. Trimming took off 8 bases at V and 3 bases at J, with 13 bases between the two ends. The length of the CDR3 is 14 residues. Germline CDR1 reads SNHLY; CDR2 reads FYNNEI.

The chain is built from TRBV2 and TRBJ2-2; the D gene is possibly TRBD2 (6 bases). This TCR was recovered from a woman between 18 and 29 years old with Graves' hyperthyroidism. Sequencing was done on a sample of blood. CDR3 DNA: TGTGCCAGCGCTATCAGGGAGGACACCGGGGAGCTGTTTTTT. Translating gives CASAIREDTGELFF.